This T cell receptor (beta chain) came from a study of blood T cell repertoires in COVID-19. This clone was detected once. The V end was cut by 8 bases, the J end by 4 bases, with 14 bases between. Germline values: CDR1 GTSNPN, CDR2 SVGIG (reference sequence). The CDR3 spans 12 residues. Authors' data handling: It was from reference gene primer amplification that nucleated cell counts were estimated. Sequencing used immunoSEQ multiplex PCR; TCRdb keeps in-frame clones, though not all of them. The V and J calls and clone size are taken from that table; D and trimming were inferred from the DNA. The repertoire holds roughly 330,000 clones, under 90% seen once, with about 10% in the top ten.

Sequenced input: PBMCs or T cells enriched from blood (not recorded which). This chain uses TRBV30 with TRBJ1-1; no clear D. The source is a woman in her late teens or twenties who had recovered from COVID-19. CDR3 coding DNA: TGTGCCGGAGGACGAAGGTTCACTGAAGCTTTCTTT. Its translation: CAGGRRFTEAFF.